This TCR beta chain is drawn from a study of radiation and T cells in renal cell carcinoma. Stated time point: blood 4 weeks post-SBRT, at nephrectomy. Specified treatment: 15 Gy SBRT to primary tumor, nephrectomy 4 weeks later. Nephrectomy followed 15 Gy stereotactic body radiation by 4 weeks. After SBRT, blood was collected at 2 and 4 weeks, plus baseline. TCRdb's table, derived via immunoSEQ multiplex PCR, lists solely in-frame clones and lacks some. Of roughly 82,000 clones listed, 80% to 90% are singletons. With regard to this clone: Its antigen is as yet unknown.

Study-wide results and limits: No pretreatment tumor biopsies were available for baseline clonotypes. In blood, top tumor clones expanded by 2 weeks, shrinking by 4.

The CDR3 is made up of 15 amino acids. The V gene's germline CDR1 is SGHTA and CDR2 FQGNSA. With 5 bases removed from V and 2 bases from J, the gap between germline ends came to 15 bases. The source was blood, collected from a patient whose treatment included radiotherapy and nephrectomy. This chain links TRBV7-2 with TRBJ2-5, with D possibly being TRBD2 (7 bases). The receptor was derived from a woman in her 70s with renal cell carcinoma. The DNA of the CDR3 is TGTGCCAGCAGCCCTCGCGGGGGCGCGCAAGAGACCCAGTACTTC. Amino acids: CASSPRGGAQETQYF.